This TCR beta chain was captured by sequencing in a study of Graves' ophthalmopathy and Graves' hyperthyroidism. General study points: The blood repertoire also included most expanded thyroid clonotypes above 0.001 frequency. Classification of ophthalmopathy versus stable hyperthyroidism by a 13-signature model yielded about 88% sensitivity and just under 83% specificity.

Germline CDR1 SGHVS, CDR2 FQNEAQ. V lost 5 bases to trimming and J lost 3 bases, with 14 bases between them. The CDR3 is 14 amino acids. A word on this clonotype: Its antigen is currently unknown.

The diagnostic workup employed clinical symptoms, serum thyroxine, TRAb, thyroid ultrasound and orbital computed tomography. Amplification from RNA transcripts yielded the TCR beta CDR3 regions. RT-PCR with HTBI primers came first, then second-round multiplex PCR. TCRdb called the multiplex PCR reads again in MiXCR, with one record for every CDR3 protein. Of about 370,000 distinct CDR3 sequences detected, about 15% appear once; the ten largest clones hold approximately 2.4%. Sequencing used peripheral blood. This receptor was identified in an adult woman with stable Graves' hyperthyroidism. V gene TRBV7-8 combines with J gene TRBJ2-7; a possible D gene is TRBD2 (6 bases). The CDR3 here is CASSASPGGYEQYF. As DNA, the CDR3 is TGTGCCAGCAGCGCGAGCCCCGGGGGCTACGAGCAGTACTTC.